These 10 T cell receptor beta chains came from one sample sequenced in a study of control samples from healthy donors and cancer patients. Only in-frame clones appear in the TCRdb table, and some are missing; sequencing was by immunoSEQ multiplex PCR. The table has 120,000 to 150,000 clones, roughly nine tenths seen once. The specimen was blood. These receptors all stem from a man aged 18 to 30 in good health.

This chain uses TRBV19 with TRBJ2-7, with D possibly TRBD1 on 5 matching bases. Germline loops: CDR1 LNHDA, CDR2 SQIVND (reference sequence). CDR3 length equals 15 residues. The V end was cut by 6 bases, the J end by 6 bases, with 21 bases between. The CDR3 region has the DNA TGTGCCAGTAGCTCCCTTTCCTTTGACAGTGGCGAGCAGTACTTC. Translation: CASSSLSFDSGEQYF. The whole variable domain, filled in from reference TRBV19 and TRBJ2-7, reads DGGITQSPKYLFRKEGQNVTLSCEQNLNHDAMYWYRQDPGQGLRLIYYSQIVNDFQKGDIAEGYSVSREKKESFPLTVTSAQKNPTAFYLCASSSLSFDSGEQYFGPGTRLTVT.

This clone is a singleton in its sample. The chain is built from TRBV19 and TRBJ2-7; D is unresolved. Germline CDR1 LNHDA, CDR2 SQIVND (reference sequence). The CDR3 spans 13 residues. Trimming removed 6 bases from V and 4 bases from J, with 13 bases in between. The DNA of the CDR3 is TGTGCCAGTAGACTCGGGCGCAAATACGAGCAGTACTTC. This sequence encodes CASRLGRKYEQYF. Based on the CDR3 plus reference TRBV19 and TRBJ2-7, the full variable domain is DGGITQSPKYLFRKEGQNVTLSCEQNLNHDAMYWYRQDPGQGLRLIYYSQIVNDFQKGDIAEGYSVSREKKESFPLTVTSAQKNPTAFYLCASRLGRKYEQYFGPGTRLTVT.

This rearrangement joins TRBV28 to TRBJ2-7; 7 positions match TRBD1. V lost 5 bases and J lost 3; bases outside the gene matches: 10. The germline gives CDR1 MDHEN, CDR2 SYDVKM. The CDR3 length is 15 residues. The CDR3 region has the DNA TGTGCCAGCAGTCCTCGGACAGGCTGGCTCTACGAGCAGTACTTC. This translates into CASSPRTGWLYEQYF.

The chain employs TRBV29-1 and TRBJ2-1, with 13 bases lining up with TRBD2. CDR3 length: 13 amino acids. The V gene end was trimmed by 7 bases and the J gene end by 7 bases; junction bases not matched to a gene: 4. Germline loops: CDR1 SQVTM, CDR2 ANQGSEA. CDR3 DNA sequence: TGCAGCGAGGGACTAGCGGGGCCGAATGAGCAGTTCTTC. Amino acid sequence: CSEGLAGPNEQFF.

The chain recombines TRBV4-2 with TRBJ2-7; TRBD2 matches 8 bases. Germline CDR1 reads LGHNA; CDR2 reads YNFKEQ. Trimming took 1 base from V and 4 from J; bases not matched to a gene: 9. This CDR3 is built from 16 residues. CDR3 amino acids: CASSQGTGGLSYEQYF. CDR3 sequence (DNA): TGTGCCAGCAGCCAAGGGACGGGGGGGCTCTCGTACGAGCAGTACTTC.

The gene calls are TRBV4-3 and TRBJ2-1, with TRBD2 identical over 11 bases. In germline, CDR1 is LGHNA, CDR2 YSLEER. This CDR3 spans 16 amino acids. J lost 5 bases, V lost 0 bases, and 3 bases had no gene match. The CDR3 reads CASSQDLAGGHNEQFF. The DNA for the CDR3 is TGCGCCAGCAGCCAAGACCTAGCGGGGGGCCACAATGAGCAGTTCTTC.

J is TRBJ2-5 and V is TRBV12-3 or TRBV12-4, with D uncertain. The CDR3 has 13 amino acids. V was clipped by 3 bases and J by 5 bases, with 10 bases between them. Written as DNA, the CDR3 is TGTGCCAGCAGTTTGGTGGGATGGGAGACCCAGTACTTC. Protein sequence: CASSLVGWETQYF.

The chain couples TRBV19 to TRBJ1-1; D is undetermined. Per germline, CDR1 LNHDA and CDR2 SQIVND (reference sequence). CDR3 length: 16 amino acids. Trimming took off 3 bases at V and 0 bases at J, with 14 bases between the two ends. The CDR3 here is CASSILGSSMNTEAFF. As DNA, the CDR3 is TGTGCCAGTAGTATTCTTGGGTCCTCCATGAACACTGAAGCTTTCTTT.

V usage is TRBV2 and J usage is TRBJ1-1, with D possibly TRBD1 on 6 matching bases. The CDR3 loop spans 17 amino acids. The germline V gene has CDR1 SNHLY and CDR2 FYNNEI. Trimming removed 6 bases from V and 0 bases from J, with 20 bases in between. CDR3 sequence reads: CASRSLGGATLNTEAFF. The CDR3, as DNA: TGTGCCAGCAGATCCCTGGGGGGGGCAACCTTGAACACTGAAGCTTTCTTT.

The chain joins TRBV5-6 to TRBJ1-5; TRBD1 might be the D (6 bases). The V end was cut by 2 bases, the J end by 7 bases, with 13 bases between. CDR3 length equals 14 residues. Germline V CDR1 and CDR2: SGHDT, YYEEEE. The CDR3 protein is CASSFGQRGQPQHF. CDR3 bases: TGTGCCAGCAGCTTTGGACAGAGAGGACAGCCCCAGCATTTT.